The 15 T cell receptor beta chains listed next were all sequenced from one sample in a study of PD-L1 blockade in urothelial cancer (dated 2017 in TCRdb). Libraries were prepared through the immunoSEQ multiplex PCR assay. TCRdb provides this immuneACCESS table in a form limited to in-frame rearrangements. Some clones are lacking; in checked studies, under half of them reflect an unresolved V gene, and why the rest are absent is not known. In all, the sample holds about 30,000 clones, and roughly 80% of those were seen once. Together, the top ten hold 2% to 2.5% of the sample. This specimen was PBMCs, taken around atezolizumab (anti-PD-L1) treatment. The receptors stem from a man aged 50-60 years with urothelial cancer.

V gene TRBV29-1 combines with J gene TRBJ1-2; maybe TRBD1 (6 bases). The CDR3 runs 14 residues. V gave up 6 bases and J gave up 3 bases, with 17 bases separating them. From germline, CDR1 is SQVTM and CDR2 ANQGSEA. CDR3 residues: CSVRVRGGDYGYTF. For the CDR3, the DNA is TGCAGCGTGAGGGTTCGCGGGGGCGACTATGGCTACACCTTC.

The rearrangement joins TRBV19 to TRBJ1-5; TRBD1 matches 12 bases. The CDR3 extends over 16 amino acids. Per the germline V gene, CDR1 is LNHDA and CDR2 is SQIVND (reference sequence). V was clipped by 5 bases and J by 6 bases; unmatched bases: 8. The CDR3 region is CASSPIGDRGLQPQHF. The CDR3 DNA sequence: TGTGCCAGTAGTCCCATTGGGGACAGGGGGCTTCAGCCCCAGCATTTT.

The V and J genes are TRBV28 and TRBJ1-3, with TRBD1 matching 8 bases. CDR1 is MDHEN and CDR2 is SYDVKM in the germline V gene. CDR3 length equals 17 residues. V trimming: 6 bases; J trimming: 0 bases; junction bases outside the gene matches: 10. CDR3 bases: TGTGCCAGCAGCTCCGGACCAGGGGGCCACTCTGGAAACACCATATATTTT. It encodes CASSSGPGGHSGNTIYF. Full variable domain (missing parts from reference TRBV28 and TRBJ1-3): DVKVTQSSRYLVKRTGEKVFLECVQDMDHENMFWYRQDPGLGLRLIYFSYDVKMKEKGDIPEGYSVSREKKERFSLILESASTNQTSMYLCASSSGPGGHSGNTIYFGEGSWLTVV.

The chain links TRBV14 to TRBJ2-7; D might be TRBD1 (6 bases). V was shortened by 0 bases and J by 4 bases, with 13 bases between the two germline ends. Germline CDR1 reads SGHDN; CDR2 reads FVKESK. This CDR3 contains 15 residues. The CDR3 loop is CASSQDLRDTYEQYV. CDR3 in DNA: TGTGCCAGCAGCCAAGATCTCCGGGACACATACGAGCAGTACGTC.

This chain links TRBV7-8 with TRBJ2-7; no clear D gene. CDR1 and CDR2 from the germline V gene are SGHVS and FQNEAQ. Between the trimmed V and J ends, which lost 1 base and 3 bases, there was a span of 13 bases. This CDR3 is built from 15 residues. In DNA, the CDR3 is TGTGCCAGCAGCTTAGGTTACAGTGTCGGCTACGAGCAGTACTTC. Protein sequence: CASSLGYSVGYEQYF. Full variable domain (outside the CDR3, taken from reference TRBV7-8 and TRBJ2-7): GAGVSQSPRYKVAKRGQDVALRCDPISGHVSLFWYQQALGQGPEFLTYFQNEAQLDKSGLPSDRFFAERPEGSVSTLKIQRTQQEDSAVYLCASSLGYSVGYEQYFGPGTRLTVT.

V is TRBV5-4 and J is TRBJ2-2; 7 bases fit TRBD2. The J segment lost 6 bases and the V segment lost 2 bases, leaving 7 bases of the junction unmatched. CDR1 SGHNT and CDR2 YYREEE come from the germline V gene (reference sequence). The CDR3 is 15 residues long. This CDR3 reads CASSFGLAVSGELFF. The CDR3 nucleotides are TGTGCCAGCAGCTTTGGGCTAGCGGTGTCCGGGGAGCTGTTTTTT.

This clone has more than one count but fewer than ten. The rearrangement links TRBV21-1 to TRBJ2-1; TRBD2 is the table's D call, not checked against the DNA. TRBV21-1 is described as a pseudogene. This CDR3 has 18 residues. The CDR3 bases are TGTGCCAGCAGCAAATCCCGCGGGGGTGCAATACGCTACAATGAGCAGTTCTTC. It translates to CASSKSRGGAIRYNEQFF.

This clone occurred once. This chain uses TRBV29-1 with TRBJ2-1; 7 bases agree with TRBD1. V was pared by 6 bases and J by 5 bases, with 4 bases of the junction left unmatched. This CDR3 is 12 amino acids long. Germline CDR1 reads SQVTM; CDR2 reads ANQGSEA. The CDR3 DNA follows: TGCAGCGTCGACGACAGGGACAATGAGCAGTTCTTC. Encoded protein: CSVDDRDNEQFF.

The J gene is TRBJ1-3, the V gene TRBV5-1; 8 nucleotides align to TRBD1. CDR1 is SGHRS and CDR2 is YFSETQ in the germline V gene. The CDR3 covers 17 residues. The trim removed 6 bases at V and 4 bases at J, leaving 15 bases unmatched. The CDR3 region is CASTSAFTRGPGNTIYF. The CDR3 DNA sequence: TGCGCCAGCACTTCCGCCTTTACCAGGGGGCCGGGAAACACCATATATTTT.

CDR3: CASSPGTGSLLGYTF. CDR3 in DNA: TGTGCCAGTAGTCCCGGGACAGGGAGCCTACTGGGCTACACCTTC. The rearrangement joins TRBV19 to TRBJ1-2; 9 nucleotides align to TRBD1. Germline CDR1 and CDR2: LNHDA and SQIVND (reference sequence). V lost 5 bases and J lost 8; bases outside the gene matches: 12. The CDR3 sequence is 15 residues long.

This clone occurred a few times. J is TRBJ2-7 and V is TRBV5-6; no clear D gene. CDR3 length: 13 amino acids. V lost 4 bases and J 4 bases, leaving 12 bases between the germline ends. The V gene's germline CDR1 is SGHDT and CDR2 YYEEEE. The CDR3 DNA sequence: TGTGCCAGCAGCCGCCCTGGCGGATACGAGCAGTACGTC. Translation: CASSRPGGYEQYV.

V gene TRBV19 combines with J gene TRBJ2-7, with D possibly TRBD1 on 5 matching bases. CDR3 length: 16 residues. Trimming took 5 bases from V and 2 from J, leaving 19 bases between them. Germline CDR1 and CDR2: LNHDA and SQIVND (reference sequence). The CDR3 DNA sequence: TGTGCCAGTAGTGGCCCCGACAGTCCTTTAACCTACGAGCAGTACGTC. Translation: CASSGPDSPLTYEQYV.

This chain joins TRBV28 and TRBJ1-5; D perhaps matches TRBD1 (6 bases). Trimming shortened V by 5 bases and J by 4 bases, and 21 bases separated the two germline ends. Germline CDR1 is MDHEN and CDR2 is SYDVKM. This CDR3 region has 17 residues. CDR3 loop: CASSLPMAGVSNQPQHF. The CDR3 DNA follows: TGTGCCAGCAGTCTCCCCATGGCAGGGGTGTCAAATCAGCCCCAGCATTTT. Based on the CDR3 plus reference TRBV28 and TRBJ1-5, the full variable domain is DVKVTQSSRYLVKRTGEKVFLECVQDMDHENMFWYRQDPGLGLRLIYFSYDVKMKEKGDIPEGYSVSREKKERFSLILESASTNQTSMYLCASSLPMAGVSNQPQHFGDGTRLSIL.

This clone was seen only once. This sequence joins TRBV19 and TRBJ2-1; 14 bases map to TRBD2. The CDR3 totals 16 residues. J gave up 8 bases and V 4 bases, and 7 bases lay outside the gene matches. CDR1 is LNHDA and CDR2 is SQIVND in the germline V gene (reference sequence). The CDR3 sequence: CASSNPRGLAGDEQFF. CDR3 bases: TGTGCCAGTAGTAATCCCCGGGGACTAGCGGGAGATGAGCAGTTCTTC.

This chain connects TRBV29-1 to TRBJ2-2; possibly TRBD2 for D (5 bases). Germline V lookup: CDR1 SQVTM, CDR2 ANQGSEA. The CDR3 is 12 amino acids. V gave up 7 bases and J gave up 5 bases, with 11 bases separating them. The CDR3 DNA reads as TGCAGCGCTGGACGGGGAACCGGGGAGCTGTTTTTT. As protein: CSAGRGTGELFF.